The 11 T cell receptor beta chains listed next were all sequenced from one sample in a study of T-cell memory formation after mild COVID-19. TCRdb itself ran the 5' RACE reads through MiXCR, one entry per CDR3 protein. The table shows roughly 100,000 distinct CDR3 sequences, with 9.5% to 15% occurring only once. The sequencing input was PBMCs or a T cell subset sorted from them (not recorded which). These receptors were taken from an adult woman who had mild COVID-19 (a few samples of this study predate the infection). Cell type and time point are not known.

This clonotype was counted ten times or more. The chain couples TRBV20-1 to TRBJ1-1, with 9 bases that match TRBD1. Germline assignment: CDR1 DFQATT and CDR2 SNEGSKA (reference sequence). The CDR3 is 13 residues long. After removal of 3 bases from V and 3 bases from J, the junction contained 2 bases not matched to a gene. The CDR3 loop reads CSARDRGHTEAFF. The CDR3 DNA is TGCAGTGCTAGGGACAGGGGCCACACTGAAGCTTTCTTT.

The rearrangement joins TRBV24-1 to TRBJ2-3, with 8 bases lining up with TRBD1. The CDR3 extends over 16 amino acids. Germline assignment: CDR1 KGHDR and CDR2 SFDVKD. Trimming at V came to 1 base and at J to 3 bases, leaving 5 bases not matched to a gene. The CDR3 here is CATSDFLGQGTDTQYF. CDR3 in DNA: TGTGCCACCAGTGATTTTCTCGGACAGGGAACAGATACGCAGTATTTT.

The rearrangement joins TRBV27 to TRBJ1-6; a weak D match, TRBD1 (5 bases). CDR3 size: 15 residues. CDR1 and CDR2 from the germline V gene are MNHEY and SMNVEV (reference sequence). V was cut by 6 bases and J by 8 bases, with 17 bases left in between. The CDR3 DNA reads TGTGCCAGCAGCCCCCCCAGGGAGGGTTATTCACCCCTCCACTTT. It yields the protein CASSPPREGYSPLHF.

The rearrangement links TRBV20-1 to TRBJ2-1; TRBD2 matches at 8 bases. CDR3 length: 12 residues. Germline V gene sequence: CDR1 DFQATT, CDR2 SNEGSKA (reference sequence). Written as DNA, the CDR3 is TGCGCCAGGGGCGGGAGGTACAATGAGCAGTTCTTC. Residues: CARGGRYNEQFF.

This clonotype was detected ten times or more. The rearrangement joins TRBV15 to TRBJ2-7, with D tentatively TRBD1 (5 bases). CDR1 and CDR2 (germline): LNHNV, YYDKDF (reference sequence). Trimming cost V 3 bases and J 0 bases, with 6 bases left between them. The length of the CDR3 is 13 residues. The CDR3 reads CATSSRVSYEQYF. The CDR3 coding sequence is TGTGCCACCAGCAGCAGGGTCTCCTACGAGCAGTACTTC.

This clonotype was detected many times. The chain recombines TRBV7-2 with TRBJ2-7; the D gene could be TRBD1 or TRBD2 (6 bases each). This CDR3 spans 14 amino acids. V was pared by 3 bases and J by 5 bases, with 14 bases between. Germline CDR1 SGHTA, CDR2 FQGNSA. The DNA for the CDR3 is TGTGCCAGCAGCTTCTGGGGGGCTGGGAACGAGCAGTACTTC. This sequence encodes CASSFWGAGNEQYF. Filled out from reference TRBV7-2 and TRBJ2-7, the complete variable domain reads GAGVSQSPSNKVTEKGKDVELRCDPISGHTALYWYRQSLGQGLEFLIYFQGNSAPDKSGLPSDRFSAERTGGSVSTLTIQRTQQEDSAVYLCASSFWGAGNEQYFGPGTRLTVT.

The V call is TRBV20-1, the J call TRBJ2-7; possibly TRBD2 for D (5 bases). This CDR3 region has 13 residues. Trimming cost V 5 bases and J 0 bases, with 11 bases left between them. Germline CDR1 DFQATT, CDR2 SNEGSKA (reference sequence). The CDR3 bases are TGCAGTGCTGGTAGCGATTTCTCCTACGAGCAGTACTTC. Amino acids: CSAGSDFSYEQYF.

The V call is TRBV4-2, the J call TRBJ2-1; TRBD2 matches at 8 bases. Germline V gene data show CDR1 as LGHNA and CDR2 as YNFKEQ. The CDR3 contains 16 residues. V shed 1 base, J shed 5 bases, and the junction held 7 bases outside the gene matches. The CDR3 nucleotides are TGTGCCAGCAGCCAAGCTACGGGAGGGCCCCACAATGAGCAGTTCTTC. It encodes CASSQATGGPHNEQFF.

The table lists this clonotype with many counts. The chain uses TRBV7-2 and TRBJ2-7; 7 bases align to TRBD2. V lost 4 bases to trimming and J lost 2 bases; unmatched junction nucleotides: 5. This CDR3 comprises 14 residues. Germline V lookup: CDR1 SGHTA, CDR2 FQGNSA. Here the CDR3 DNA reads TGTGCCAGCAGCTGGACGGGGGGAACCTACGAGCAGTACTTC. Its protein product is CASSWTGGTYEQYF.

The chain uses TRBV20-1 and TRBJ2-1; tentative D call: TRBD1 (5 bases). This CDR3 contains 13 residues. Trimming removed 0 bases at V and 8 bases at J, with 11 bases between. Germline values: CDR1 DFQATT, CDR2 SNEGSKA (reference sequence). CDR3 residues: CSARDGRVYEQFF. The CDR3 nucleotides are TGCAGTGCTAGAGACGGCAGGGTTTATGAGCAGTTCTTC.

V gene TRBV20-1 combines with J gene TRBJ2-1; D might be TRBD2 (6 bases). Per germline, CDR1 DFQATT and CDR2 SNEGSKA (reference sequence). V was clipped by 0 bases and J by 7 bases, with 22 bases between them. This CDR3 spans 17 amino acids. For the CDR3, the DNA is TGCAGTGCTAGAGATGATTTCGGCGGGACCCAAAAAAATGAGCAGTTCTTC. It is translated as CSARDDFGGTQKNEQFF.